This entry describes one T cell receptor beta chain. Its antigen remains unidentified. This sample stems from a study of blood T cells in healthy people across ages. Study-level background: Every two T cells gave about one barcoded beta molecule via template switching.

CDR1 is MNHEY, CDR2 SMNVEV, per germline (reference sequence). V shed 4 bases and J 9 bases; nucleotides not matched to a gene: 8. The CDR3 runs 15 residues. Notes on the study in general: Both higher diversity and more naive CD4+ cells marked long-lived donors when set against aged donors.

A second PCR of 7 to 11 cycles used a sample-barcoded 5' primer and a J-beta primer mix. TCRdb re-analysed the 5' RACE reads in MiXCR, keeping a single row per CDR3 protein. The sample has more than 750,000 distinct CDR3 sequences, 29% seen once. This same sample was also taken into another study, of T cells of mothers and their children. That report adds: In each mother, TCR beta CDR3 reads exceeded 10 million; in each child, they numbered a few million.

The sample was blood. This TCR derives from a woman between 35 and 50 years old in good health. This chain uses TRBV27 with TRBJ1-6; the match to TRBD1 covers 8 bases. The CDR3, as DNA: TGTGCCAGCAGTTACTCCCCAGGGGGCTCTTCACCCCTCCACTTT. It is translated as CASSYSPGGSSPLHF.